This is a list of T cell receptor beta chains from one sample in a study of blood T cell repertoires in COVID-19. Libraries were prepared by immunoSEQ multiplex PCR; TCRdb keeps only in-frame clonotypes and omits some of them. This table holds around 160,000 clones, 81% found once. Sequencing was performed on peripheral blood. The source is a man aged 55 to 70 with active or convalescent COVID-19. The CDR3 runs from the conserved cysteine through the conserved F or W. The D gene is left open where the match is weak. Size is stated for part of the rows, as once, few or many counts, or as a class when the clone is expanded.

d_call,clone_size,v_call,j_call,cdr3_aa,cdr3_nt
TRBD1,-,TRBV6-4,TRBJ1-1,CASTKEGTGGPRTEAFF,TGTGCCAGCACCAAGGAAGGGACAGGGGGCCCCCGCACTGAAGCTTTCTTT
-,-,TRBV7-2,TRBJ2-7,CASSERQASYEQYF,TGTGCCAGCAGCGAACGACAGGCGTCCTACGAGCAGTACTTC
-,-,TRBV28,TRBJ1-6,CASNPDSPLALHF,TGTGCCAGCAACCCGGACTCGCCTTTGGCCCTCCACTTT
-,-,TRBV6-5,TRBJ1-5,CASRQSYSNQPQHF,TGTGCCAGCCGACAGTCTTATAGCAATCAGCCCCAGCATTTT
-,-,TRBV4-1,TRBJ2-7,CASSQDDRYEQYF,TGCGCCAGCAGCCAAGATGACAGATACGAGCAGTACTTC
-,-,TRBV29-1,TRBJ2-5,CSVGSQLAVQETQYF,TGCAGCGTTGGATCCCAATTAGCGGTCCAAGAGACCCAGTACTTC
-,-,TRBV4-1,TRBJ1-1,CASSPPQDSMNTEAFF,TGCGCCAGCAGCCCCCCCCAGGACAGCATGAACACTGAAGCTTTCTTT
TRBD2,-,TRBV15,TRBJ2-3,CATSRDGNGGVEDTQYF,TGTGCCACCAGCAGAGATGGAAACGGGGGGGTTGAAGATACGCAGTATTTT
-,once,TRBV19,TRBJ1-6,CASSIRVWNSPLHF,TGTGCCAGTAGTATCAGGGTCTGGAATTCACCCCTCCACTTT
-,many,TRBV19,TRBJ1-1,CASSMTEVNTEAFF,TGTGCCAGTAGTATGACCGAGGTGAACACTGAAGCTTTCTTT
-,-,TRBV3-1/TRBV3-2,TRBJ1-2,CASSQDLGQSPHGYTF,TGTGCCAGCAGCCAAGATCTCGGACAGTCCCCCCATGGCTACACCTTC
TRBD2,-,TRBV7-6,TRBJ2-7,CASSPSQAGGSTEQYF,TGTGCCAGCAGCCCCTCGCAAGCGGGAGGTAGTACGGAGCAGTACTTC
TRBD2,-,TRBV7-2,TRBJ2-7,CASSLGGVPIEQYF,TGTGCCAGCAGCTTGGGGGGGGTTCCCATCGAGCAGTACTTC
-,few,TRBV19,TRBJ2-7,CASSIGASEAYEQYF,TGTGCCAGTAGTATAGGGGCTAGCGAGGCCTACGAGCAGTACTTC
TRBD1,-,TRBV18,TRBJ1-1,CASSPPRTGDSNTEAFF,TGTGCCAGCTCACCACCCCGGACAGGGGATAGTAACACTGAAGCTTTCTTT
-,-,TRBV5-1,TRBJ1-6,CASSLQGREGSPLHF,TGCGCCAGCAGCTTGCAGGGTAGGGAGGGGTCACCCCTCCACTTT
-,-,TRBV6-5,TRBJ1-2,CASSYDRLNYGYTF,TGTGCCAGCAGTTACGACAGGCTTAACTATGGCTACACCTTC
TRBD1,-,TRBV3-1/TRBV3-2,TRBJ1-6,CASSPGGWDHTKNSPLHF,TGTGCCAGCAGCCCAGGGGGTTGGGACCATACGAAGAATTCACCCCTCCACTTT
-,-,TRBV15,TRBJ2-5,CATSRDRVERTQYF,TGTGCCACCAGCAGAGACAGGGTGGAAAGGACCCAGTACTTC
-,-,TRBV24-1,TRBJ1-1,CATSQAQNTEAFF,TGTGCCACCAGTCAGGCCCAGAACACTGAAGCTTTCTTT
TRBD1,-,TRBV18,TRBJ2-7,CASSPTGTGPYEQYF,TGTGCCAGCTCACCCACCGGGACAGGACCCTACGAGCAGTACTTC
TRBD1,few,TRBV9,TRBJ2-1,CASSVEGQGGNEQFF,TGTGCCAGCAGCGTAGAGGGACAGGGGGGAAATGAGCAGTTCTTC
TRBD1,-,TRBV5-4,TRBJ1-2,CASSLGDRVGGYTF,TGTGCCAGCAGCTTAGGGGACAGGGTTGGCGGCTACACCTTC
-,-,TRBV10-3,TRBJ1-1,CATRDGGRLNTEAFF,TGTGCCACCCGAGACGGGGGAAGGTTGAACACTGAAGCTTTCTTT
-,-,TRBV6-5,TRBJ2-7,CASSTRAEQYF,TGTGCCAGCAGTACCAGGGCCGAGCAGTACTTC
TRBD1,-,TRBV27,TRBJ2-1,CASRITGGSFNEQFF,TGTGCCAGCAGGATCACAGGGGGCTCTTTCAATGAGCAGTTCTTC
-,once,TRBV10-3,TRBJ1-2,CAISRNGGEGNYGYTF,TGTGCCATCAGTCGAAACGGGGGGGAGGGCAACTATGGCTACACCTTC
TRBD1,-,TRBV18,TRBJ1-1,CASSPRYTTGGPNTEAFF,TGTGCCAGCTCACCGCGGTACACTACAGGGGGACCGAACACTGAAGCTTTCTTT
TRBD2,-,TRBV27,TRBJ2-3,CASSFISAGGATDTQYF,TGTGCCAGCAGTTTTATTTCGGCGGGAGGGGCCACAGATACGCAGTATTTT
-,-,TRBV6-6,TRBJ1-2,CASRTGSLENYGYTF,TGTGCCAGCAGAACGGGAAGCTTGGAGAATTATGGCTACACCTTC
-,-,TRBV4-1,TRBJ2-7,CASSQEHDRPRGQYF,TGCGCCAGCAGCCAAGAACATGACAGGCCCCGAGGGCAGTACTTC
-,-,TRBV29-1,TRBJ2-1,CSVRQGPEQFF,TGCAGCGTGAGGCAGGGGCCTGAGCAGTTCTTC
-,-,TRBV27,TRBJ2-7,CASSLGGSYEQYF,TGTGCCAGCAGTTTAGGCGGCTCCTACGAGCAGTACTTC
-,-,TRBV28,TRBJ1-2,CASNKGAAFRAYYGYTF,TGTGCCAGCAACAAAGGAGCTGCATTTCGTGCCTACTACGGCTACACCTTC
-,-,TRBV5-1,TRBJ1-2,CASSLTENYGYTF,TGCGCCAGCAGCCTGACAGAGAACTATGGCTACACCTTC
-,-,TRBV6-5,TRBJ1-5,CASNSRGGGNQPQHF,TGTGCCAGCAACTCAAGGGGAGGGGGCAATCAGCCCCAGCATTTT
-,-,TRBV14,TRBJ1-1,CASRRGGNTEAFF,TGTGCCAGCCGCCGGGGGGGAAACACTGAAGCTTTCTTT
-,once,TRBV3-1/TRBV3-2,TRBJ2-1,CASSRQETGNNEQFF,TGTGCCAGCAGCCGACAGGAGACGGGTAACAATGAGCAGTTCTTC
-,-,TRBV5-1,TRBJ2-2,CASSLGGGTTGELFF,TGCGCCAGCAGCTTAGGTGGAGGGACCACCGGGGAGCTGTTTTTT
-,-,TRBV19,TRBJ2-7,CASSMRQTYEQYF,TGTGCCAGTAGTATGAGACAGACCTACGAGCAGTACTTC
-,-,TRBV6-5,TRBJ1-6,CASSPSGLSNSPLHF,TGTGCCAGCAGTCCGTCGGGACTGTCTAATTCACCCCTCCACTTT
-,-,TRBV2,TRBJ1-2,CASSTSSLGYTF,TGTGCCAGCTCCACCTCTTCACTGGGCTACACCTTC
TRBD2,-,TRBV28,TRBJ2-7,CASSPTGLAGVVDEQYF,TGTGCCAGCAGTCCTACGGGACTAGCGGGAGTTGTCGACGAGCAGTACTTC
-,-,TRBV6-5,TRBJ1-4,CASSSRFASTNEKLFF,TGTGCCAGCAGTTCCAGGTTTGCCTCAACTAATGAAAAACTGTTTTTT
TRBD2,-,TRBV20-1,TRBJ2-2,CSASGLAGGTGELFF,TGCAGTGCTAGTGGCCTAGCGGGAGGCACCGGGGAGCTGTTTTTT
-,-,TRBV29-1,TRBJ1-2,CSVGDDGRDGYTF,TGCAGCGTTGGAGATGACGGCAGGGATGGCTACACCTTC
-,-,TRBV7-9,TRBJ2-5,CASSYDISGETQYF,TGTGCCAGCAGCTATGACATTTCGGGGGAGACCCAGTACTTC
-,once,TRBV5-4,TRBJ1-1,CATGNGGGSTEAFF,TGTGCCACCGGCAATGGGGGCGGTAGCACTGAAGCTTTCTTT
-,-,TRBV28,TRBJ2-7,CASSSTTPYEQYF,TGTGCCAGCAGTTCGACAACCCCCTACGAGCAGTACTTC
-,-,TRBV29-1,TRBJ2-7,CSVEGEGSYEQYF,TGCAGCGTTGAGGGAGAGGGCTCCTACGAGCAGTACTTC
TRBD2,-,TRBV7-9,TRBJ2-3,CASSLSGTTDTQYF,TGTGCCAGCAGCTTAAGCGGGACGACAGATACGCAGTATTTT
TRBD1,-,TRBV5-5,TRBJ2-6,CASSTDRAGANVLTF,TGTGCCAGCAGCACCGACAGGGCGGGGGCCAACGTCCTGACTTTC